The entry below describes one TCR beta chain. This specimen comes from a study of T cell responses to AZD1222 COVID-19 vaccine. TCRdb keeps only in-frame clones here, not all; method: immunoSEQ multiplex PCR. The sample contains roughly 150,000 clones, approximately 89% of which appear only once. The CDR3 length is 14 residues. Per the germline V gene, CDR1 is SGHDT and CDR2 is YYEEEE. Trimming pared 1 base from V and 3 bases from J, leaving 11 bases between. V usage is TRBV5-6 and J usage is TRBJ2-7, with D perhaps TRBD1 or TRBD2 (5 bases each). This specimen was peripheral blood, taken on day 0 of AZD1222 vaccination. This sequence was found in an adult in good health. The CDR3 region has the DNA TGTGCCAGCAGCTTGTCTGGGGACGGCTACGAGCAGTACTTC. It is translated as CASSLSGDGYEQYF.